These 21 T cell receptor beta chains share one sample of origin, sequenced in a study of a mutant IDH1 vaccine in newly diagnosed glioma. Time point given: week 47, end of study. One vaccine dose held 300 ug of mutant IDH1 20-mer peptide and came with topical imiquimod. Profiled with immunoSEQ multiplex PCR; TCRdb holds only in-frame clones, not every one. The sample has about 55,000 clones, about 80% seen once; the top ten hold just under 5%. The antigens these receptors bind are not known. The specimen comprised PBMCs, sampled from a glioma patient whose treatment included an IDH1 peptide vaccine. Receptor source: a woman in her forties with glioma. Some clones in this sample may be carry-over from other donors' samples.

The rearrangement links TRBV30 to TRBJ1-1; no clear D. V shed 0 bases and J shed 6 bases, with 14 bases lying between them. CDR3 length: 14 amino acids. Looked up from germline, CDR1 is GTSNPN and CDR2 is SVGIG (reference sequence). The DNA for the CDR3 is TGTGCCTGGAGTGTCGAACCGTTCGGGGCTGAAGCTTTCTTT. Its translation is CAWSVEPFGAEAFF.

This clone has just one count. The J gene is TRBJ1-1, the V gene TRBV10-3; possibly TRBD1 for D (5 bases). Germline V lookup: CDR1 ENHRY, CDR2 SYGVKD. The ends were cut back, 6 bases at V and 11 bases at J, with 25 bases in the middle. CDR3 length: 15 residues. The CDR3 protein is CAIRGDRDYKSGAFF. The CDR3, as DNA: TGTGCCATCAGGGGGGACCGGGACTACAAATCGGGCGCTTTCTTT.

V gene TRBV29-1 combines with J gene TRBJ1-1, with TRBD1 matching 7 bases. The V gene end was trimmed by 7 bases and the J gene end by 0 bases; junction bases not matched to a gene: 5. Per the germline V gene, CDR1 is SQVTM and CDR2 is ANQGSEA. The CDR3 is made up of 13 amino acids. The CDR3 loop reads CSGSRGLNTEAFF. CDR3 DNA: TGCAGCGGATCCAGGGGGTTGAACACTGAAGCTTTCTTT.

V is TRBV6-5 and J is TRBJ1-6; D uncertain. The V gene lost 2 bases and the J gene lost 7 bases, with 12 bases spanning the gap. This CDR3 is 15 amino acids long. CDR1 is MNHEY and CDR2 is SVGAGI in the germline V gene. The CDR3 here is CASSYNDLTNSPLHF. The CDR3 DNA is TGTGCCAGCAGTTACAACGACCTGACGAATTCACCCCTCCACTTT.

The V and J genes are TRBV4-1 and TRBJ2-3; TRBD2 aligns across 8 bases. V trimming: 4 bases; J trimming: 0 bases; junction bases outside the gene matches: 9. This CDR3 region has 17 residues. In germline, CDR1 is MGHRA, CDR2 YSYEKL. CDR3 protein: CASSPLFRGGSTDTQYF. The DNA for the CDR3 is TGCGCCAGCAGCCCTCTCTTCCGGGGGGGAAGCACAGATACGCAGTATTTT.

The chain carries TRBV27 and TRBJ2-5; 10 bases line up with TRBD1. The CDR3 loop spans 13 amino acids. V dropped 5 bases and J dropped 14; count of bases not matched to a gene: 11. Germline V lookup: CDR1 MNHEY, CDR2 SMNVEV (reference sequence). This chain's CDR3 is CASSATRQGAVYF. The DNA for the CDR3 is TGTGCCAGCAGTGCAACCCGACAGGGGGCTGTATACTTC.

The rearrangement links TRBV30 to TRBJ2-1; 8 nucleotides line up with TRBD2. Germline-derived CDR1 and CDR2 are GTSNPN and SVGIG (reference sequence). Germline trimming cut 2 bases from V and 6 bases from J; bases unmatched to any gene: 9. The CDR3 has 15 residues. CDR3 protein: CAWSPGGDPSNEQFF. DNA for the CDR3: TGTGCCTGGAGTCCCGGGGGGGATCCTTCCAATGAGCAGTTCTTC.

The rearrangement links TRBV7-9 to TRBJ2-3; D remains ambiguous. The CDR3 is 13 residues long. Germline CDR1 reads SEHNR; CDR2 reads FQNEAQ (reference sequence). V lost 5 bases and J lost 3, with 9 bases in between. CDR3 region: CASSHPPTDTQYF. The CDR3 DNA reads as TGTGCCAGCAGCCACCCCCCAACAGATACGCAGTATTTT.

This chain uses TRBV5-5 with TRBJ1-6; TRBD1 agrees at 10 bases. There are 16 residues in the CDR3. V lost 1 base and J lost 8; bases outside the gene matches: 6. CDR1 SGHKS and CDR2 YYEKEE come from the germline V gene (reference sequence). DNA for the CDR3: TGTGCCAGCAGCTTGTTAGGACAGGGGGTGTATTCACCCCTCCACTTT. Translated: CASSLLGQGVYSPLHF.

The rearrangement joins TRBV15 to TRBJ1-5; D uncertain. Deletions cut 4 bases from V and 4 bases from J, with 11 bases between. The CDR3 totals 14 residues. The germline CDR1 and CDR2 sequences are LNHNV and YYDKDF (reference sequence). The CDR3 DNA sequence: TGTGCCACCAGCAAACGAGCGGCAAATCAGCCCCAGCATTTT. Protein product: CATSKRAANQPQHF.

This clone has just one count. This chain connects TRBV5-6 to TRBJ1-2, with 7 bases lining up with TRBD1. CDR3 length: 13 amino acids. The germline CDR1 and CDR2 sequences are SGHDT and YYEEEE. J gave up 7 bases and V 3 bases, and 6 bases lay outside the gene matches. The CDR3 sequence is CASSSPTGAGYTF. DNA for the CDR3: TGTGCCAGCAGCTCTCCTACAGGGGCTGGCTACACCTTC. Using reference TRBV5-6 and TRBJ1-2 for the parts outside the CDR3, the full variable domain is DAGVTQSPTHLIKTRGQQVTLRCSPKSGHDTVSWYQQALGQGPQFIFQYYEEEERQRGNFPDRFSGHQFPNYSSELNVNALLLGDSALYLCASSSPTGAGYTFGSGTRLTVV.

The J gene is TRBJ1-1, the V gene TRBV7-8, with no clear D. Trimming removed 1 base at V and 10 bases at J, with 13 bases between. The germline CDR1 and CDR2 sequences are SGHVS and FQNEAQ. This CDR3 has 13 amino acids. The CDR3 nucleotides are TGTGCCAGCAGCTTAGTTAGGGTTGGTTCAGCTTTCTTT. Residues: CASSLVRVGSAFF.

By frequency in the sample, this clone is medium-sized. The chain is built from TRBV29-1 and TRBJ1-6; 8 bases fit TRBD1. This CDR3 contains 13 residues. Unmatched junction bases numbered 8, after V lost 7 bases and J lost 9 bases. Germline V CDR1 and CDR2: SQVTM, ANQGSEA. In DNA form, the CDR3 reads TGCAGCGGTTCACAGGGGGAGGGTTCACCCCTCCACTTT. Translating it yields CSGSQGEGSPLHF.

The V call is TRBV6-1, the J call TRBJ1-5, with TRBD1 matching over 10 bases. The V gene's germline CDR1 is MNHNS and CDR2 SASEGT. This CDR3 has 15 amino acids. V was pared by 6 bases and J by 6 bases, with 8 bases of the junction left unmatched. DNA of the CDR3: TGTGCCAGCAGCGTGGACAGGGGGGCGCTTCAGCCCCAGCATTTT. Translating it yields CASSVDRGALQPQHF.

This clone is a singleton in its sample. The CDR3 sequence is CASSKTGTGLSGNTIYF. In nucleotides, the CDR3 is TGTGCCAGTAGCAAAACCGGGACAGGGCTCTCTGGAAACACCATATATTTT. The rearrangement links TRBV19 to TRBJ1-3, with 9 nucleotides matching TRBD1. This CDR3 has 17 residues. Unmatched junction bases numbered 9, after V lost 6 bases and J lost 0 bases. Germline V gene data show CDR1 as LNHDA and CDR2 as SQIVND (reference sequence).

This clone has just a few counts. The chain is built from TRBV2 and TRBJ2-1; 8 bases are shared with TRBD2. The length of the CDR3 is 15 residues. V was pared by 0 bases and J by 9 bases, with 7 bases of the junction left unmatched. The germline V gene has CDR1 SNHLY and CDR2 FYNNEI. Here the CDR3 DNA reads TGTGCCAGCAGTGAAGCGCCGGGGGGGTACGGTGAGCAGTTCTTC. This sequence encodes CASSEAPGGYGEQFF.

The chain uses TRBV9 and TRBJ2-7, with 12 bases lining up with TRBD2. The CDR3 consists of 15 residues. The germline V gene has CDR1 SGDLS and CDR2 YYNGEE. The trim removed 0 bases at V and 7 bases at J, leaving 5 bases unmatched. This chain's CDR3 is CASSVEGLAGEEQYF. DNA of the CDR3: TGTGCCAGCAGCGTAGAGGGACTAGCGGGCGAAGAGCAGTACTTC.

The chain's CDR3 is CASSLRGSGNEKLFF. CDR3 nucleotides: TGCGCCAGCAGCCTACGTGGGTCCGGGAATGAAAAACTGTTTTTT. The chain links TRBV5-1 to TRBJ1-4; no clear D gene. V shed 4 bases and J shed 5 bases, with 15 bases lying between them. This CDR3 has 15 amino acids. Looked up from germline, CDR1 is SGHRS and CDR2 is YFSETQ.

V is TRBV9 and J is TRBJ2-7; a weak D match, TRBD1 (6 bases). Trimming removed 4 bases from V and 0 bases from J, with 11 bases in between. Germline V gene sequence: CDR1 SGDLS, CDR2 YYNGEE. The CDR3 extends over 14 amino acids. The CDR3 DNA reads TGTGCCAGCAGCACGGGACACGGCTCCTACGAGCAGTACTTC. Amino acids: CASSTGHGSYEQYF.

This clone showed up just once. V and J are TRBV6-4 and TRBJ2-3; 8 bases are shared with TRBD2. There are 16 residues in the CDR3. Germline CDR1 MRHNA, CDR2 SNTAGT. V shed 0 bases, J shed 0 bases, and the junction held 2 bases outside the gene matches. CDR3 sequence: CASSDSGGGSTDTQYF. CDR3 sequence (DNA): TGTGCCAGCAGTGACTCGGGCGGGGGGAGCACAGATACGCAGTATTTT.

CDR3 protein: CATRKEGRDTEAFF. CDR3 bases: TGTGCCACCAGGAAGGAGGGGCGCGACACTGAAGCTTTCTTT. The gene calls are TRBV19 and TRBJ1-1; TRBD1 is a possible D gene (5 bases). Per the germline V gene, CDR1 is LNHDA and CDR2 is SQIVND (reference sequence). The CDR3 runs to 14 residues. Trimming stripped 10 bases from V and 3 bases from J, with 18 bases between. The whole variable domain, filled in from reference TRBV19 and TRBJ1-1, reads DGGITQSPKYLFRKEGQNVTLSCEQNLNHDAMYWYRQDPGQGLRLIYYSQIVNDFQKGDIAEGYSVSREKKESFPLTVTSAQKNPTAFYLCATRKEGRDTEAFFGQGTRLTVV.